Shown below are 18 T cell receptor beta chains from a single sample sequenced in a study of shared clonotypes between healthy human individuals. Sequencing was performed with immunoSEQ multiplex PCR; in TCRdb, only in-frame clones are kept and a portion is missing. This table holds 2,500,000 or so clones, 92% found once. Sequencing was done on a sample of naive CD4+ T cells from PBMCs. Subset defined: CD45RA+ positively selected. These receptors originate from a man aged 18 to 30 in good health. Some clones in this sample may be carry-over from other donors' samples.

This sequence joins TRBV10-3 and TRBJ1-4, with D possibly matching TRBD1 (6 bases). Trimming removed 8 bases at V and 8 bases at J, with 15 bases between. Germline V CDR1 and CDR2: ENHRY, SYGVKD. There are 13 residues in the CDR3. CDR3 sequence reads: CAIGGQEEEKLFF. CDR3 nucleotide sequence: TGTGCCATCGGGGGACAAGAGGAGGAAAAACTGTTTTTT.

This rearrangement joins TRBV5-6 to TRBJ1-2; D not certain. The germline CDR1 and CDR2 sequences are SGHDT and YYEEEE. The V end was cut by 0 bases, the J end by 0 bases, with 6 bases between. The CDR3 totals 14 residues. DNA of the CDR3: TGTGCCAGCAGCTTGGGGGCGGCTAACTATGGCTACACCTTC. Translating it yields CASSLGAANYGYTF.

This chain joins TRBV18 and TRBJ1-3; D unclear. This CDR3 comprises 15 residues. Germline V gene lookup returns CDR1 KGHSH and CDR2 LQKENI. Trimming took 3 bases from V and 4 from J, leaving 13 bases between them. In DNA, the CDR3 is TGTGCCAGCTCACCTCCCAGCCTACCCGGAAACACCATATATTTT. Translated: CASSPPSLPGNTIYF.

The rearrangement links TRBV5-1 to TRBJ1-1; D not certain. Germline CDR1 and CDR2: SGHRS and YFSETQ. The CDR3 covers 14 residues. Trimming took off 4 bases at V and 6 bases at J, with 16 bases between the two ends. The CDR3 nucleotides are TGCGCCAGCAGCCTATATGGACTCGGGGCTGAAGCTTTCTTT. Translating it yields CASSLYGLGAEAFF.

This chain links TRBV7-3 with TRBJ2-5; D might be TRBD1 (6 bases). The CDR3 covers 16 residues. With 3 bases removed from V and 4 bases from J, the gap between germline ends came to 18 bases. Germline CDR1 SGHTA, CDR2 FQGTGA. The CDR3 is CASSLGHRAGGETQYF. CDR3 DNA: TGTGCCAGCAGCTTGGGCCACAGGGCCGGAGGAGAGACCCAGTACTTC.

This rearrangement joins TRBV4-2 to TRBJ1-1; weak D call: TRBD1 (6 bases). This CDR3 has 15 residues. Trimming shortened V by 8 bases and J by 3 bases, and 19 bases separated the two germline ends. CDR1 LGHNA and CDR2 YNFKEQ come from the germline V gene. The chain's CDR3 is CASERGGAQDTEAFF. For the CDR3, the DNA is TGTGCCAGCGAAAGGGGGGGGGCGCAGGACACTGAAGCTTTCTTT.

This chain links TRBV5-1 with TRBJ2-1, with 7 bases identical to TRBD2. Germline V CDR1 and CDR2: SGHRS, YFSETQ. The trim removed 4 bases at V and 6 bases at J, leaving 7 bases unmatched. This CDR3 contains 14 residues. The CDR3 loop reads CASSVPGTTNEQFF. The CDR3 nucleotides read TGCGCCAGCAGCGTACCGGGGACTACCAATGAGCAGTTCTTC.

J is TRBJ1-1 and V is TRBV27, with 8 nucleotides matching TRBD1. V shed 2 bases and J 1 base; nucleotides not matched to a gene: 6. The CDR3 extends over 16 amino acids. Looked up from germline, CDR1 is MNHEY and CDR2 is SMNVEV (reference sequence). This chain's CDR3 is CASSLISGQGNTEAFF. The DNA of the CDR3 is TGTGCCAGCAGTTTAATATCCGGACAGGGGAACACTGAAGCTTTCTTT.

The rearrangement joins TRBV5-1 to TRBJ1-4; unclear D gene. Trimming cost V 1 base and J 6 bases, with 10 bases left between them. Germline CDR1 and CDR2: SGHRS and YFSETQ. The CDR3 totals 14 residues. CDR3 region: CASSLSGNDEKLFF. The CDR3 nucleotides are TGCGCCAGCAGCTTGTCGGGGAACGATGAAAAACTGTTTTTT.

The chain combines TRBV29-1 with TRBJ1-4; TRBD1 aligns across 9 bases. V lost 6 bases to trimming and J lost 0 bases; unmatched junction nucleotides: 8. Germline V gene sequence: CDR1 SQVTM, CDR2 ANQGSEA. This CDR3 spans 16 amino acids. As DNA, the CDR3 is TGCAGCGTCTCCGGGACAGGGACTGCAACTAATGAAAAACTGTTTTTT. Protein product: CSVSGTGTATNEKLFF.

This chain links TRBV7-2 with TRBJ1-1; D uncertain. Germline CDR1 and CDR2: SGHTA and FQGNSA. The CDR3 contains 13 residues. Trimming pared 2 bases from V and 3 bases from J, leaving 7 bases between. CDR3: CASSLSSYTEAFF. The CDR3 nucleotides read TGTGCCAGCAGCTTAAGTTCGTACACTGAAGCTTTCTTT.

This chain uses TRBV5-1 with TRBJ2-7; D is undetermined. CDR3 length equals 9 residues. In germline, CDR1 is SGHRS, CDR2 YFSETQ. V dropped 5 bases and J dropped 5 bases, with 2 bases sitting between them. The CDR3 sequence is CASRNEQYF. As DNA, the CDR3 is TGCGCCAGCAGAAACGAGCAGTACTTC.

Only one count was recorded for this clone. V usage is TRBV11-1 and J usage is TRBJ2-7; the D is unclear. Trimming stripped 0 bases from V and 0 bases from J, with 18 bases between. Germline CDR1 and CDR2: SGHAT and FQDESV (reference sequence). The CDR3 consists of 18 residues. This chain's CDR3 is CASSLALTYGQYSYEQYF. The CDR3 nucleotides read TGTGCCAGCAGCTTAGCTCTTACATACGGGCAGTACTCCTACGAGCAGTACTTC. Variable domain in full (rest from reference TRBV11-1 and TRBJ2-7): EAEVAQSPRYKITEKSQAVAFWCDPISGHATLYWYRQILGQGPELLVQFQDESVVDDSQLPKDRFSAERLKGVDSTLKIQPAELGDSAMYLCASSLALTYGQYSYEQYFGPGTRLTVT.

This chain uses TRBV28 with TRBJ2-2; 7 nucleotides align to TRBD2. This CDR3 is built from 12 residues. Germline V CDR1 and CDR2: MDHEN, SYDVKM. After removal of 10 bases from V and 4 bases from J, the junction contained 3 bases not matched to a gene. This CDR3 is CATSGVTGELFF. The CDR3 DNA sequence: TGTGCCACCAGCGGGGTCACCGGGGAGCTGTTTTTT.

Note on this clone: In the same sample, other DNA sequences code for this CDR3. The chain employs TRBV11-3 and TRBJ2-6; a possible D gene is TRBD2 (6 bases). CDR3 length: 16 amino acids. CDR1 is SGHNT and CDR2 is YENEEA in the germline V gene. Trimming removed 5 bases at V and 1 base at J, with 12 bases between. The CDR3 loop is CASSPGRGSGANVLTF. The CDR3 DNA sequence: TGTGCCAGCAGCCCCGGTCGGGGGTCTGGGGCCAACGTCCTGACTTTC.

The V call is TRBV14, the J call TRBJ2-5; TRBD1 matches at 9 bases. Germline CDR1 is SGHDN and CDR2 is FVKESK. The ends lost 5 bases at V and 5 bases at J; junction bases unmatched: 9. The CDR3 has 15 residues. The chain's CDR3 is CASSIRDRVGETQYF. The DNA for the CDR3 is TGTGCCAGCAGCATTCGGGACAGGGTTGGTGAGACCCAGTACTTC.

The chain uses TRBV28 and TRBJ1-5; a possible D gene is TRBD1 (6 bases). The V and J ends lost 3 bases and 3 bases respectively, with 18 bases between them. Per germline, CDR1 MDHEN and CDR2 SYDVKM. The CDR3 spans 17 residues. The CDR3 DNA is TGTGCCAGCAGTTTTGGTCAGGGGATTCCTTACAATCAGCCCCAGCATTTT. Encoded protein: CASSFGQGIPYNQPQHF.

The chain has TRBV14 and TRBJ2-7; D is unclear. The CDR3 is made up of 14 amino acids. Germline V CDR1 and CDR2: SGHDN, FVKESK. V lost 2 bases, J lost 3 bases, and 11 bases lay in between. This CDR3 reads CASSQTGFSYEQYF. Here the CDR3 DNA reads TGTGCCAGCAGCCAAACGGGCTTCAGCTACGAGCAGTACTTC.